This T cell receptor beta chain was found in a study of T cell changes during pregnancy in multiple sclerosis. Sequencing used immunoSEQ multiplex PCR; TCRdb keeps in-frame clones, though not all of them. The data show some 48,000 clones, with 85% to 90% seen just once and 8% to 9.5% held by the top ten. V trimming: 4 bases; J trimming: 2 bases; junction bases outside the gene matches: 3. Germline loops: CDR1 SGHRS, CDR2 YFSETQ. CDR3 length: 14 amino acids. This sequence originates from a female donor with multiple sclerosis, enrolled in a pregnancy study. This specimen consisted of CD8+ T cells from peripheral blood mononuclear cells, obtained in the second trimester of pregnancy. The chain uses TRBV5-1 and TRBJ1-5; 7 nucleotides line up with TRBD1. The CDR3 nucleotides read TGCGCCAGCAGCCGGGACAGTGGCAATCAGCCCCAGCATTTT. This codes for CASSRDSGNQPQHF.